This is a list of T cell receptor beta chains from one sample in a study of shared clonotypes between healthy human individuals. Here immunoSEQ multiplex PCR was the method, and the copy in TCRdb shows in-frame clones only, minus some. Altogether about 2.3 million clones are present, 85% to 95% being singletons, with the ten largest covering 0.3% to 0.4%. The sequencing sample was made of naive CD4+ T cells from PBMCs. The receptors here all came from a man between 18 and 29 years old in good health. Some clones in this sample may be carry-over from other donors' samples. Each CDR3 is given without its conserved first and last residue.

V: TRBV5-1; J: TRBJ2-3; CDR3: ASSRGSDTQY
V: TRBV7-2; J: TRBJ2-5; CDR3: ASSLMAPETQY
V: TRBV19; J: TRBJ1-1; CDR3: ASSIGQTANTEAF
V: TRBV4-2; J: TRBJ2-1; CDR3: ASSQGMREGQIEQF
V: TRBV14; J: TRBJ2-1; CDR3: ASSHRLASLYNEQF
V: TRBV28; J: TRBJ1-4; CDR3: ASSRQGDVNEKLF
V: TRBV28; J: TRBJ2-7; CDR3: PLPEQY
V: TRBV5-8; J: TRBJ2-4; CDR3: ASSTGQGPNIQY
V: TRBV4-1; J: TRBJ1-2; CDR3: ASSQVRVNRYNYGYT
V: TRBV10-3; J: TRBJ2-5; CDR3: ATTSAGETQY
V: TRBV27; J: TRBJ2-5; CDR3: ASSLSHGQETQY
V: TRBV28; J: TRBJ2-7; CDR3: ASRTSGSYEQY
V: TRBV11-2; J: TRBJ2-3; CDR3: ASSLFGASGRTDTQY